This TCR beta chain was retrieved from a study of CD8+ T cells in alopecia areata. Indicated treatment: oral pan-JAK inhibitor, 5-10 mg twice daily. cDNA serving as the sequencing template came from extracted, reverse transcribed RNA. Some clones are missing from TCRdb's copy, which holds only in-frame ones; the method was immunoSEQ multiplex PCR. The data show roughly 120,000 clones, 45% to 65% seen once. Germline CDR1 reads SGHTA; CDR2 reads FQGNSA. Trimming stripped 1 base from V and 4 bases from J, with 8 bases between. This CDR3 is built from 13 residues. This clone was detected only a few times. This chain links TRBV7-2 with TRBJ2-7, with a possible D match to TRBD2 (6 bases). The sample here was CD4+ T cells sorted from blood, taken at week 24, from a patient treated with tofacitinib. The receptor's source is a human donor with alopecia areata. The CDR3 DNA is TGTGCCAGCAGCTTAGAGCGGGTTTACGAGCAGTACTTC. Translated: CASSLERVYEQYF.